This T cell receptor beta chain was sequenced during a study of regulatory T cells in long-lasting Graves disease. The table lists this clonotype with many counts. Stated time point: newly diagnosed GD, antithyroid drugs for less than 3 months. PBMCs provided the RNA from which the TCR library was made. CDR1 is LNHNV, CDR2 YYDKDF, per germline (reference sequence). V lost 0 bases to trimming and J lost 1 base, with 9 bases between them. This CDR3 is built from 15 residues. Libraries of TCR beta came from iRepertoire HTBI primers plus Arm-PCR of CDR3 regions. MiXCR, applied by TCRdb to the multiplex PCR reads, yields one record per CDR3 protein. Of fewer than 550,000 distinct CDR3 sequences in the sample, 15% to 20% were seen once. These sequences were also reported in another study, on T cells in Graves' hyperthyroidism and ophthalmopathy. From that report: The HTBI primer set was used in a first-round RT-PCR of the TCR CDR3.

The origin of this receptor is a woman between 40 and 65 years old with Graves disease. This material consisted of peripheral blood mononuclear cells (PBMCs), taken at new diagnosis, from a patient treated with antithyroid drugs. V gene TRBV15 combines with J gene TRBJ1-1; the D is unclear. In DNA, the CDR3 is TGTGCCACCAGCAGAGACAGAGAGGAGAACACTGAAGCTTTCTTT. Amino acids: CATSRDREENTEAFF.